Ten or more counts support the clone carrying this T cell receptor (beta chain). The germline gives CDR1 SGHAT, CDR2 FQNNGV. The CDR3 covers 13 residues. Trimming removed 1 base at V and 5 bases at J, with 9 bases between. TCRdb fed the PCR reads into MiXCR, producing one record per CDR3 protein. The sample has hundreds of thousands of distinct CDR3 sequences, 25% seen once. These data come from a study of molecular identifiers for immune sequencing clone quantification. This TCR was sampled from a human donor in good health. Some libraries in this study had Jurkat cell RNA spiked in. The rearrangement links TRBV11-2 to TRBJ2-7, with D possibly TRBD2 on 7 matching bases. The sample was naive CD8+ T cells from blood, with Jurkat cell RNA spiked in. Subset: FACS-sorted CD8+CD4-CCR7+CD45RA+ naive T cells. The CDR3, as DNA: TGTGCCAGCAGCTTAGGGGGGGGCCACGAGCAGTACTTC. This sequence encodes CASSLGGGHEQYF. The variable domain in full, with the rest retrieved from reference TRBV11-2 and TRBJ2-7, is EAGVAQSPRYKIIEKRQSVAFWCNPISGHATLYWYQQILGQGPKLLIQFQNNGVVDDSQLPKDRFSAERLKGVDSTLKIQPAKLEDSAVYLCASSLGGGHEQYFGPGTRLTVT.